This T cell receptor beta chain was identified during a study of T cell responses to AZD1222 COVID-19 vaccine. Notes on the study in general: White British people made up most donors, females outnumbered males, and clonal diversity was possibly underestimated. Vaccine-associated CD4 TCRs ranged over spike, dominating at 160-218 and 743-854.

About this clone: What it recognizes is unknown.

TCRdb's copy holds only in-frame clones and misses some; the assay was immunoSEQ multiplex PCR. The data hold 87,000 or so clones, with around 89% observed a single time. V shed 0 bases, J shed 6 bases, and the junction held 9 bases outside the gene matches. The CDR3 is made up of 15 amino acids. The germline V gene has CDR1 SGDLS and CDR2 YYNGEE. The V call is TRBV9, the J call TRBJ2-7; 7 nucleotides match TRBD1. This receptor was taken from an adult in good health. The specimen comprised peripheral blood, sampled on day 0 of AZD1222 vaccination. The DNA of the CDR3 is TGTGCCAGCAGCGTAGGGGGAACAGGGGATCGCGAGCAGTACTTC. Its protein product is CASSVGGTGDREQYF.